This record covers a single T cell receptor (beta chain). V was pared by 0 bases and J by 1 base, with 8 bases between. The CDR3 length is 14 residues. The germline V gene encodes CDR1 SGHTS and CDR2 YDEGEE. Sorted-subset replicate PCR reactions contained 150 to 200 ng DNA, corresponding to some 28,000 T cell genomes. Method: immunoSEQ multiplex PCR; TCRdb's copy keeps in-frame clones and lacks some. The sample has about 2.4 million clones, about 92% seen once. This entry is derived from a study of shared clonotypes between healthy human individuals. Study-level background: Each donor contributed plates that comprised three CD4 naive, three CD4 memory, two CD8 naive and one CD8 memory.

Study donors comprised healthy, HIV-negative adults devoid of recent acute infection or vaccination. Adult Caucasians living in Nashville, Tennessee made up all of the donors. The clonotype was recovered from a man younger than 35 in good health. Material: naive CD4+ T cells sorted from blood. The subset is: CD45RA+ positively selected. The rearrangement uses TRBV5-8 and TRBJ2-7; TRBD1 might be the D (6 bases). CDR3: CASSLGQDSYEQYF. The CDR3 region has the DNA TGTGCCAGCAGCTTGGGACAGGATTCCTACGAGCAGTACTTC.